This TCR beta chain was documented in a study of spatial heterogeneity in lung cancer. Looked up from germline, CDR1 is SNHLY and CDR2 is FYNNEI. V dropped 8 bases and J dropped 5 bases, with 6 bases sitting between them. This CDR3 region has 10 residues. Time point here: sample taken at primary tumor resection. To note about this clonotype: The target antigen is unknown. This beta chain appears as a stray read in a library generated for alpha chains; its size is not informative.

Findings and caveats of the study: Within tumors, counts of expanded alpha and beta TCRs tracked tumor mutation counts.

TCRdb re-analysed the 5' RACE reads in MiXCR, keeping a single row per CDR3 protein. The sample holds more than 9,000 distinct CDR3 sequences, under 6.5% seen once. The sequenced sample was lung tumor tissue, obtained at surgery. The chain recombines TRBV2 with TRBJ1-2; D remains unclear. This receptor was obtained from a male donor with early-stage non-small cell lung cancer. For the CDR3, the DNA is TGTGCCAGCGGGAGATATGGCTACACCTTC. Encoded protein: CASGRYGYTF.